A single sample is the source of the 4 T cell receptor beta chains below, sequenced in a study of blood T cell repertoires in COVID-19. Data came from immunoSEQ multiplex PCR; TCRdb stores just in-frame clones and leaves some out. Of approximately 290,000 clones in the sample, around 85% were seen once. Sequencing was performed on PBMCs or T cells enriched from blood (not recorded which). These TCRs come from a young woman who had recovered from COVID-19.

The rearrangement joins TRBV5-1 to TRBJ2-7, with unresolved D. Germline CDR1 SGHRS, CDR2 YFSETQ. Trimming shortened V by 4 bases and J by 0 bases, and 8 bases separated the two germline ends. The CDR3 is made up of 13 amino acids. CDR3: CASSTFSSYEQYF. Written as DNA, the CDR3 is TGCGCCAGCAGCACGTTCAGCTCCTACGAGCAGTACTTC.

The genes are TRBV30 and TRBJ2-7, with D perhaps TRBD2 (7 bases). Trimming left V 5 bases short and J 3 bases short, with 11 bases between. The germline V gene encodes CDR1 GTSNPN and CDR2 SVGIG (reference sequence). This CDR3 region has 12 residues. This chain's CDR3 is CAWGGGSYEQYF. The CDR3, as DNA: TGTGCCTGGGGGGGCGGGAGCTACGAGCAGTACTTC.

The chain recombines TRBV5-6 with TRBJ1-4, with a tentative D call TRBD1 (5 bases). V lost 4 bases and J 0 bases, leaving 19 bases between the germline ends. The CDR3 is 18 amino acids. Germline values: CDR1 SGHDT, CDR2 YYEEEE. The CDR3 bases are TGTGCCAGCAGCCCTCGGGCCTTTGGAGGGGCAACTAATGAAAAACTGTTTTTT. Residues: CASSPRAFGGATNEKLFF.

This clone was recorded once. This sequence joins TRBV7-8 and TRBJ2-1; 9 positions match TRBD2. The germline gives CDR1 SGHVS, CDR2 FQNEAQ. There are 16 residues in the CDR3. V was pared by 2 bases and J by 2 bases, with 4 bases of the junction left unmatched. The CDR3 bases are TGTGCCAGCAGCTTACTAGCGGGGCTCGCCTACAATGAGCAGTTCTTC. The encoded protein is CASSLLAGLAYNEQFF.